A single sample gave rise to the 7 T cell receptor beta chains below, sequenced in a study of blood T cell repertoires in COVID-19. Method: immunoSEQ multiplex PCR; TCRdb's copy keeps in-frame clones and lacks some. The sample comprises fewer than 300,000 clones, about four fifths of which are singletons, and 5.7% rests with the top ten. Specimen: peripheral blood. The receptor set was obtained from a man older than 75 with acute or convalescent COVID-19.

The V gene is TRBV2, the J gene TRBJ2-2; TRBD1 matches 9 bases. The CDR3 is 14 residues long. The V gene end was trimmed by 8 bases and the J gene end by 4 bases; junction bases not matched to a gene: 5. Germline V gene sequence: CDR1 SNHLY, CDR2 FYNNEI. This chain's CDR3 is CASLGQGSTGELFF. The CDR3 coding sequence is TGTGCCAGCCTGGGACAGGGATCCACCGGGGAGCTGTTTTTT.

The V call is TRBV5-1, the J call TRBJ1-2; possible D gene TRBD1, 5 bases. This CDR3 has 13 residues. Between the trimmed V and J ends, which lost 0 bases and 2 bases, there was a span of 5 bases. CDR1 and CDR2 from the germline V gene are SGHRS and YFSETQ. For the CDR3, the DNA is TGCGCCAGCAGCTTGGAGGGGAACTATGGCTACACCTTC. Translation gives CASSLEGNYGYTF. Filled out from reference TRBV5-1 and TRBJ1-2, the complete variable domain reads KAGVTQTPRYLIKTRGQQVTLSCSPISGHRSVSWYQQTPGQGLQFLFEYFSETQRNKGNFPGRFSGRQFSNSRSEMNVSTLELGDSALYLCASSLEGNYGYTFGSGTRLTVV.

This clone was recorded once. CDR3 DNA: TGTGCCAGCAGCCGTCTAACCGGCTCCTACAATGAGCAGTTCTTC. Amino acid sequence: CASSRLTGSYNEQFF. V is TRBV11-1 and J is TRBJ2-1; D is undetermined. Germline-derived CDR1 and CDR2 are SGHAT and FQDESV (reference sequence). The CDR3 is 15 amino acids. Trimming took 5 bases from V and 0 from J, leaving 11 bases between them. The complete variable domain, with remaining parts taken from reference TRBV11-1 and TRBJ2-1, reads EAEVAQSPRYKITEKSQAVAFWCDPISGHATLYWYRQILGQGPELLVQFQDESVVDDSQLPKDRFSAERLKGVDSTLKIQPAELGDSAMYLCASSRLTGSYNEQFFGPGTRLTVL.

The chain employs TRBV3-1 (or the pseudogene TRBV3-2) and TRBJ1-5; D is unclear. V was cut by 0 bases and J by 4 bases, with 10 bases left in between. CDR3 length equals 15 residues. Germline CDR1 and CDR2: LGHDT and YNNKEL (reference sequence). CDR3 region: CASSQDVGRNQPQHF. In nucleotides, the CDR3 is TGTGCCAGCAGCCAAGATGTTGGCAGGAATCAGCCCCAGCATTTT.

The chain uses TRBV6-5 and TRBJ1-3; D not certain. In germline, CDR1 is MNHEY, CDR2 SVGAGI. The CDR3 is made up of 11 amino acids. V was cut by 8 bases and J by 6 bases, with 8 bases left in between. The DNA of the CDR3 is TGTGCCAGCGAGCTTTTAAACACCATATATTTT. It codes for CASELLNTIYF.

This clone was seen a few times. This chain connects TRBV6-1 to TRBJ1-6; a possible D gene is TRBD1 (6 bases). Trimming cost V 2 bases and J 7 bases, with 12 bases left between them. Germline CDR1 and CDR2: MNHNS and SASEGT. This CDR3 spans 15 amino acids. The CDR3 is CASSELTGTNSPLHF. The CDR3 DNA sequence: TGTGCCAGCAGTGAATTAACAGGGACAAATTCACCCCTCCACTTT.

The chain has TRBV2 and TRBJ2-5, with D possibly matching TRBD2 (6 bases). Trimming stripped 3 bases from V and 7 bases from J, with 9 bases between. CDR3 size: 12 residues. Per germline, CDR1 SNHLY and CDR2 FYNNEI. CDR3 loop: CASSDSGPTQYF. In DNA form, the CDR3 reads TGTGCCAGCAGTGATAGCGGCCCGACCCAGTACTTC.